The 3 T cell receptor beta chains given below trace back to one sample, sequenced in a study of blood T cell repertoires in COVID-19 (dated by TCRdb to about 2020). The library was obtained by the immunoSEQ multiplex PCR assay. The clones in this table, taken by TCRdb from immuneACCESS, are in-frame only. Not every clone is retained; where verified, under half of the shortfall comes from an unresolved V gene, and the cause of the rest is unknown. The sample contains 200,000 to 250,000 clones, more than 75% of them found a single time. Around 12% of the sample comes from the top ten. The sample comprised peripheral blood. These receptors were taken from an elderly man with acute or convalescent COVID-19.

The genes are TRBV7-9 and TRBJ1-2; TRBD1 is a possible D gene (5 bases). Germline CDR1 and CDR2: SEHNR and FQNEAQ (reference sequence). Trimming removed 3 bases at V and 8 bases at J, with 16 bases between. The CDR3 runs 14 residues. The CDR3 sequence: CASSLDTAARGYTF. CDR3 sequence (DNA): TGTGCCAGCAGCTTGGACACGGCCGCGAGAGGCTACACCTTC.

J is TRBJ2-3 and V is TRBV6-2 or TRBV6-3, with D maybe TRBD2 (6 bases). The germline V and J ends were trimmed by 2 bases and 2 bases, with 17 bases remaining between them. Germline CDR1 and CDR2: MNHEY and SVGEGT. The CDR3 spans 17 residues. The CDR3 nucleotides are TGTGCCAGCAGTTACCTCTGGGGCGGGGCGAACACAGATACGCAGTATTTT. This sequence encodes CASSYLWGGANTDTQYF.

V is TRBV3-1 (or the pseudogene TRBV3-2) and J is TRBJ2-1, with D possibly TRBD1 on 6 matching bases. Germline assignment: CDR1 LGHDT and CDR2 YNNKEL (reference sequence). Trimming removed 0 bases at V and 7 bases at J, with 16 bases between. The CDR3 runs 16 residues. The CDR3 nucleotides read TGTGCCAGCAGCCAAGACCTTGGCAGGGGCCTGAATGAGCAGTTCTTC. Translating it yields CASSQDLGRGLNEQFF.